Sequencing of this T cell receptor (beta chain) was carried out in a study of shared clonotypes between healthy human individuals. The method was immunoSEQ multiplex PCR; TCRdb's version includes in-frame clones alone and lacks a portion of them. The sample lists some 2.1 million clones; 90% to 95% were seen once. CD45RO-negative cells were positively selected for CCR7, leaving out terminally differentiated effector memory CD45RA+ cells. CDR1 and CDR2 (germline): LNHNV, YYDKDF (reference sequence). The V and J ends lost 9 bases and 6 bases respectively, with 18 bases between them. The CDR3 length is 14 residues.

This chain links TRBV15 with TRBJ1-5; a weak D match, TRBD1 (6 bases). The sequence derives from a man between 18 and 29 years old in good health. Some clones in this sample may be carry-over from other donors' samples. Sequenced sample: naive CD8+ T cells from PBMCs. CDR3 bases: TGTGCCACTCATACCAACGGGGGCGGTCAGCCCCAGCATTTT. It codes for CATHTNGGGQPQHF. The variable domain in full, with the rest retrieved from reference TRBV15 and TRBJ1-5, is DAMVIQNPRYQVTQFGKPVTLSCSQTLNHNVMYWYQQKSSQAPKLLFHYYDKDFNNEADTPDNFQSRRPNTSFCFLDIRSPGLGDTAMYLCATHTNGGGQPQHFGDGTRLSIL.